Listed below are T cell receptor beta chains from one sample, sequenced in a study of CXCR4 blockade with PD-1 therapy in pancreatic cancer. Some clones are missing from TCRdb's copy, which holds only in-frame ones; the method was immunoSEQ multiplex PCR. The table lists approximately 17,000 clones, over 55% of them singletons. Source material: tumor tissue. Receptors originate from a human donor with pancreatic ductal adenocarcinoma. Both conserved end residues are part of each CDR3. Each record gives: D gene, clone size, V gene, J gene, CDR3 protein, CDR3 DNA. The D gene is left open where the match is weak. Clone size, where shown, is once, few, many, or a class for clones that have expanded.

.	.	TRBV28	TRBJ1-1	CASSFRGSSEAFF	TGTGCCAGCAGTTTTCGGGGTTCGAGCGAAGCTTTCTTT
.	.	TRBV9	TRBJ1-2	CASSVDVGAFYGYTF	TGTGCCAGCAGCGTAGACGTAGGGGCCTTCTATGGCTACACCTTC
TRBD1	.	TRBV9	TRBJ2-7	CASSPSRGLYEQYF	TGTGCCAGCAGCCCCTCTAGGGGGCTCTACGAGCAGTACTTC
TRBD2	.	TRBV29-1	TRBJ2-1	CSVDGLAGTLNEQFF	TGCAGCGTTGACGGACTAGCGGGAACCCTCAATGAGCAGTTCTTC
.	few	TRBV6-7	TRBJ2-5	CASSFGETQYF	TGTGCCAGCAGTTTCGGAGAGACCCAGTACTTC
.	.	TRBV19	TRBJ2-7	CASSISHRTYEQYF	TGTGCCAGTAGTATCTCCCACAGAACCTACGAGCAGTACTTC
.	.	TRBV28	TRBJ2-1	CASSLEGAYNEQFF	TGTGCCAGCAGTTTGGAGGGGGCCTACAATGAGCAGTTCTTC
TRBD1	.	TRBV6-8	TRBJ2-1	CATRDSLRNNEQFF	TGTGCCACCCGGGACAGCCTCAGGAACAATGAGCAGTTCTTC
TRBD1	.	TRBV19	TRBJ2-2	CASLKGQGVTGELFF	TGTGCCAGTCTGAAGGGGCAGGGGGTTACCGGGGAGCTGTTTTTT
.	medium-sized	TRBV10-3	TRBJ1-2	CAISERGPNYGYTF	TGTGCCATCAGTGAGCGGGGACCGAACTATGGCTACACCTTC
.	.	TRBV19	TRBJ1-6	CASSIGQNSNSPLHF	TGTGCCAGTAGTATCGGACAGAACTCTAATTCACCCCTCCACTTT
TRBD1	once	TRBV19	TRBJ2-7	CASSFSHGTGGSYEQYF	TGTGCCAGTTCCTTTTCTCACGGGACAGGAGGTTCCTACGAGCAGTACTTC
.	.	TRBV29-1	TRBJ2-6	CSVDGTTSGANVLTF	TGCAGCGTTGATGGGACAACCTCTGGGGCCAACGTCCTGACTTTC
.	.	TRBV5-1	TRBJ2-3	CASSSVNRENTQYF	TGCGCCAGCAGCTCAGTAAACAGGGAAAATACGCAGTATTTT
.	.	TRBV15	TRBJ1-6	CATSRDPTESPLHF	TGTGCCACCAGCAGAGATCCGACCGAGTCACCCCTCCACTTT
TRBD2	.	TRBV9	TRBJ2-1	CASSVSGTSYNEQFF	TGTGCCAGCAGCGTAAGCGGGACTTCCTACAATGAGCAGTTCTTC
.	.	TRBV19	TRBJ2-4	CASSIVVPRASGKNIQYF	TGTGCCAGTAGTATAGTTGTCCCCAGGGCCTCGGGCAAAAACATTCAGTACTTC
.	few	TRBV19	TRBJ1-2	CASGPTAGYAYGYTF	TGTGCCAGTGGGCCTACGGCAGGGTACGCCTATGGCTACACCTTC
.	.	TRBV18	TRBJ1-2	CASSPLTVGEARGYTF	TGTGCCAGCTCACCACTGACAGTGGGAGAGGCTCGGGGCTACACCTTC
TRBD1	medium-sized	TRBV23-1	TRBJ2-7	CASSQPGQGFYEQYF	TGCGCCAGCAGCCAGCCGGGACAGGGATTCTACGAGCAGTACTTC
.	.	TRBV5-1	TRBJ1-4	CASSEIGATNEKLFF	TGCGCCAGCAGTGAGATCGGTGCAACTAATGAAAAACTGTTTTTT
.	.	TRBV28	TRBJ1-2	CASSFRTARNYGYTF	TGTGCCAGCAGTTTCAGGACAGCCAGAAACTATGGCTACACCTTC
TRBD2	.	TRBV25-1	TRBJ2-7	CASSERLAGAGEQYF	TGTGCCAGCAGTGAAAGACTAGCGGGAGCAGGCGAGCAGTACTTC
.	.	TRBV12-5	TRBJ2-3	CASGSGSGTDTQYF	TGTGCTAGTGGTTCGGGATCGGGCACAGATACGCAGTATTTT
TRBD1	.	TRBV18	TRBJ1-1	CASSPLGTGGTEAFF	TGTGCCAGCTCACCACTTGGGACAGGGGGCACTGAAGCTTTCTTT
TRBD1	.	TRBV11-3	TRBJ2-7	CASSLDRVSREQYF	TGTGCCAGCAGCCTCGACAGGGTTTCCCGCGAGCAGTACTTC
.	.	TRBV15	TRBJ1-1	CATSSDIKELEAFF	TGTGCCACCAGCAGTGATATTAAGGAGCTGGAAGCTTTCTTT
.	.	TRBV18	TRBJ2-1	CASSPEVVYNEQFF	TGTGCCAGCTCGCCAGAGGTCGTCTACAATGAGCAGTTCTTC
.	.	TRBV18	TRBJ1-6	CASSPRTREDDSPLHF	TGTGCCAGCTCACCACGTACCAGGGAGGATGATTCACCCCTCCACTTT
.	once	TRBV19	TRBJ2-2	CASSRQVTGELFF	TGTGCCAGTAGTAGACAGGTCACCGGGGAGCTGTTTTTT
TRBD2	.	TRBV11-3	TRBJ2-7	CASSLDLAGRGLTYEQYF	TGTGCCAGCAGCTTAGACCTAGCGGGAAGAGGACTCACCTACGAGCAGTACTTC
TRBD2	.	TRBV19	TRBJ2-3	CASSLAGVSDTQYF	TGTGCCAGTAGTCTAGCGGGAGTCTCAGATACGCAGTATTTT
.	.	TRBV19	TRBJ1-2	CASSTTGTPGAGGYTF	TGTGCCAGTAGTACGACCGGGACGCCCGGCGCCGGGGGCTACACCTTC
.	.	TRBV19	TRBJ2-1	CASSIGVGVNEQFF	TGTGCCAGTAGTATAGGGGTGGGGGTCAATGAGCAGTTCTTC
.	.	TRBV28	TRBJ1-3	CASTLLNSGNTIYF	TGTGCCAGCACCCTACTGAACTCTGGAAACACCATATATTTT
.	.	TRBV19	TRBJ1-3	CASSLTGDGNTIYF	TGTGCCAGTAGTTTGACCGGGGATGGAAACACCATATATTTT
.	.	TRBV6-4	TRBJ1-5	CASSYRNGGQPQHF	TGTGCCAGCAGTTACCGGAATGGGGGACAGCCCCAGCATTTT
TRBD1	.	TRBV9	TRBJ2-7	CASSEQGPSSYEQYF	TGTGCCAGCAGTGAACAGGGGCCCAGCTCCTACGAGCAGTACTTC
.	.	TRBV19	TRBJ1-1	CASSIQGEGTEAFF	TGTGCCAGTAGTATTCAGGGTGAGGGCACTGAAGCTTTCTTT
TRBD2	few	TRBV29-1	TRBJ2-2	CSVEGPGGRTGELFF	TGCAGCGTTGAAGGACCTGGCGGGAGAACCGGGGAGCTGTTTTTT